Each of the 27 T cell receptor beta chains below was sequenced from the same sample in a study of shared T cell receptors in the human thymus. Method: immunoSEQ multiplex PCR; TCRdb's copy keeps in-frame clones and lacks some. The table lists some 760,000 clones, 75% to 90% of them singletons. These same data were also listed under a study on human thymus T cells.

The sample was thymocytes. The receptors stem from a girl in the first two years of life with a congenital heart defect.

The chain couples TRBV6-5 to TRBJ2-7; TRBD1 matches at 10 bases. The V and J ends lost 6 bases and 4 bases, in that order; junction bases with no gene match: 6. The CDR3 is made up of 14 amino acids. Germline CDR1 is MNHEY and CDR2 is SVGAGI. The CDR3 loop is CASRGQGECYEQYF. The DNA of the CDR3 is TGTGCCAGCAGAGGACAGGGGGAATGTTACGAGCAGTACTTC.

The V gene is TRBV7-2, the J gene TRBJ1-1, with TRBD1 matching 8 bases. This CDR3 region has 14 residues. Germline V lookup: CDR1 SGHTA, CDR2 FQGNSA. Germline trimming cut 4 bases from V and 1 base from J; bases unmatched to any gene: 2. The CDR3: CASSSQGGNTEAFF. CDR3 sequence (DNA): TGTGCCAGCAGCTCACAGGGGGGGAACACTGAAGCTTTCTTT.

The rearrangement joins TRBV14 to TRBJ1-3; 7 bases are a match to TRBD1. V was clipped by 2 bases and J by 0 bases; unmatched bases: 4. The length of the CDR3 is 16 residues. The germline CDR1 and CDR2 sequences are SGHDN and FVKESK. CDR3 coding DNA: TGTGCCAGCAGCCAAACCGGGACAGCCTCTGGAAACACCATATATTTT. This gives the protein CASSQTGTASGNTIYF.

The chain joins TRBV10-2 to TRBJ2-7; 7 bases line up with TRBD2. The CDR3 is made up of 14 amino acids. Trimming cost V 1 base and J 2 bases; bases outside gene matches: 2. Germline V gene lookup returns CDR1 WSHSY and CDR2 SAAADI. Here the CDR3 reads CASSEYGGTYEQYF. DNA of the CDR3: TGCGCCAGCAGTGAGTACGGGGGGACCTACGAGCAGTACTTC.

V usage is TRBV4-3 and J usage is TRBJ1-4, with 7 bases lining up with TRBD1. From germline, CDR1 is LGHNA and CDR2 YSLEER. Trimming took 3 bases from V and 5 from J; bases not matched to a gene: 12. The CDR3 has 17 residues. CDR3 DNA sequence: TGCGCCAGCAGCCAGAAAATGCCGGGACAGATAAATGAAAAACTGTTTTTT. It yields the protein CASSQKMPGQINEKLFF.

The chain recombines TRBV28 with TRBJ1-1; a possible D gene is TRBD1 (5 bases). Germline CDR1 reads MDHEN; CDR2 reads SYDVKM. The CDR3 loop spans 17 amino acids. The V end lost 3 bases, the J end lost 3 bases, and 20 bases lay between the germline ends. The CDR3 sequence: CASSLKGSGRDYTEAFF. In DNA form, the CDR3 reads TGTGCCAGCAGTTTGAAGGGGTCGGGCAGGGACTACACTGAAGCTTTCTTT.

This clone showed up just a few times. V and J are TRBV5-1 and TRBJ2-7; 7 bases line up with TRBD1. CDR1 is SGHRS, CDR2 YFSETQ, per germline. The CDR3 runs 15 residues. Trimming removed 3 bases from V and 0 bases from J; junction bases left unmatched: 6. CDR3 in DNA: TGCGCCAGCAGCTCCCGGGACAGCCGCTCCTACGAGCAGTACTTC. It codes for CASSSRDSRSYEQYF. The full variable domain, its missing parts supplied by reference TRBV5-1 and TRBJ2-7, is KAGVTQTPRYLIKTRGQQVTLSCSPISGHRSVSWYQQTPGQGLQFLFEYFSETQRNKGNFPGRFSGRQFSNSRSEMNVSTLELGDSALYLCASSSRDSRSYEQYFGPGTRLTVT.

This chain links TRBV11-2 with TRBJ1-4; D remains unclear. The CDR3 has 15 residues. The germline CDR1 and CDR2 sequences are SGHAT and FQNNGV. V was trimmed by 3 bases and J by 0 bases, leaving 8 bases between them. This CDR3 reads CASSFHSATNEKLFF. As DNA, the CDR3 is TGTGCCAGCAGCTTCCACAGTGCAACTAATGAAAAACTGTTTTTT.

The gene calls are TRBV5-4 and TRBJ2-5; 9 nucleotides match TRBD2. J gave up 5 bases and V 5 bases, and 4 bases lay outside the gene matches. The germline V gene has CDR1 SGHNT and CDR2 YYREEE (reference sequence). CDR3 length: 13 residues. CDR3 residues: CASRKGLAETQYF. CDR3 in DNA: TGTGCCAGCAGAAAAGGACTAGCGGAGACCCAGTACTTC.

CDR3 loop: CATSQVLRTDTQYF. For the CDR3, the DNA is TGTGCCACCAGCCAGGTCCTTCGCACAGATACGCAGTATTTT. The rearrangement joins TRBV15 to TRBJ2-3; D gene unclear. This CDR3 spans 14 amino acids. Germline CDR1 is LNHNV and CDR2 is YYDKDF (reference sequence). V dropped 5 bases and J dropped 1 base, with 10 bases sitting between them.

The J gene is TRBJ2-7, the V gene TRBV27; 10 bases match TRBD1. CDR1 is MNHEY and CDR2 is SMNVEV in the germline V gene (reference sequence). This CDR3 is 13 amino acids long. The V segment lost 8 bases and the J segment 4 bases; nucleotides outside the gene matches: 5. CDR3 residues: CASSDRGRYEQYF. CDR3 coding DNA: TGTGCCAGCTCAGACAGGGGGCGGTACGAGCAGTACTTC.

This sequence joins TRBV2 and TRBJ2-3; no clear D. The germline V gene has CDR1 SNHLY and CDR2 FYNNEI. The CDR3 runs to 16 residues. The V end lost 6 bases, the J end lost 2 bases, and 18 bases lay between the germline ends. CDR3 sequence: CASSHPGLSLTDTQYF. The CDR3, as DNA: TGTGCCAGCAGCCACCCAGGTTTATCCCTCACAGATACGCAGTATTTT. The complete variable domain, with remaining parts taken from reference TRBV2 and TRBJ2-3, reads EPEVTQTPSHQVTQMGQEVILRCVPISNHLYFYWYRQILGQKVEFLVSFYNNEISEKSEIFDDQFSVERPDGSNFTLKIRSTKLEDSAMYFCASSHPGLSLTDTQYFGPGTRLTVL.

The chain has TRBV7-6 and TRBJ2-3, with TRBD2 as a possible D gene (5 bases). The CDR3 consists of 16 residues. CDR1 is SGHVS and CDR2 is FNYEAQ in the germline V gene. V lost 2 bases, J lost 2 bases, and 14 bases lay in between. The CDR3 sequence: CASSLLGVGLTDTQYF. The DNA of the CDR3 is TGTGCCAGCAGCTTACTGGGCGTAGGACTCACAGATACGCAGTATTTT.

V and J are TRBV21-1 and TRBJ2-1; the table's D call, TRBD1, has no DNA check behind it. TRBV21-1 is shown as a pseudogene. The CDR3 loop spans 16 amino acids. The CDR3 bases are TGTGCCAGCAGCAACTCCCGACAGCGCCCCAGCAATGAGCAGTTCTTC. Protein product: CASSNSRQRPSNEQFF.

This chain links TRBV28 with TRBJ1-2; 8 nucleotides match TRBD1. The CDR3 runs to 15 residues. Germline V gene lookup returns CDR1 MDHEN and CDR2 SYDVKM. The V gene end was trimmed by 6 bases and the J gene end by 3 bases; junction bases not matched to a gene: 9. The chain's CDR3 is CASRCGTGDYYGYTF. In nucleotides, the CDR3 is TGTGCCAGCAGGTGTGGGACAGGTGATTACTATGGCTACACCTTC.

This clone was detected only once. The J gene is TRBJ2-1, the V gene TRBV7-3; 10 bases align to TRBD2. V shed 5 bases, J shed 8 bases, and the junction held 24 bases outside the gene matches. The CDR3 loop spans 20 amino acids. CDR1 and CDR2 (germline): SGHTA, FQGTGA. The CDR3 reads CASSQSLLGVAGGGEDEQFF. CDR3 in DNA: TGTGCCAGCAGCCAGAGTTTACTGGGGGTAGCGGGGGGAGGTGAGGATGAGCAGTTCTTC.

The chain uses TRBV19 and TRBJ1-1; the D gene is possibly TRBD1 (6 bases). Germline assignment: CDR1 LNHDA and CDR2 SQIVND (reference sequence). Trimming cost V 5 bases and J 3 bases, with 10 bases left between them. This CDR3 is 13 amino acids long. This chain's CDR3 is CASSPGQYTEAFF. CDR3 nucleotide sequence: TGTGCCAGTAGTCCCGGACAGTACACTGAAGCTTTCTTT.

This clone appeared once. V usage is TRBV18 and J usage is TRBJ1-5, with unresolved D. V lost 2 bases and J 1 base, leaving 21 bases between the germline ends. This CDR3 region has 19 residues. Per germline, CDR1 KGHSH and CDR2 LQKENI. DNA of the CDR3: TGTGCCAGCTCACCATATGGTCACAGCCAACCGACCAGCAATCAGCCCCAGCATTTT. Translation: CASSPYGHSQPTSNQPQHF.

The chain has TRBV6-5 and TRBJ1-2; 7 positions agree with TRBD1. The V segment lost 10 bases and the J segment 10 bases; nucleotides outside the gene matches: 15. Germline loops: CDR1 MNHEY, CDR2 SVGAGI. This CDR3 is 13 amino acids long. Here the CDR3 reads CATDRAPYNYYTF. The CDR3 nucleotides read TGTGCCACCGACAGGGCCCCGTATAATTACTACACCTTC.

V and J are TRBV4-1 and TRBJ1-1; 9 nucleotides line up with TRBD1. CDR3 length: 18 amino acids. J lost 6 bases, V lost 0 bases, and 14 bases had no gene match. The germline gives CDR1 MGHRA, CDR2 YSYEKL. CDR3: CASSQESGGDRALPEAFF. The CDR3 bases are TGCGCCAGCAGCCAAGAGAGTGGGGGGGACAGGGCGCTCCCTGAAGCTTTCTTT.

About this clone itself: The junction does not match germline at one end; this may be a read error. This chain connects TRBV7-7 to TRBJ2-5; 7 bases match TRBD1. This CDR3 contains 14 residues. Per the germline V gene, CDR1 is SSHAT and CDR2 is FNYEAQ (reference sequence). CDR3 DNA sequence: TGTGCTAGCAGCTTCACAGGGGACCAAGAGACCCAGTACTTC. Translating it yields CASSFTGDQETQYF.

The chain employs TRBV11-2 and TRBJ1-5; 8 bases are a match to TRBD1. The junction had 10 bases not matched to a gene; V was cut back by 5 bases and J by 4 bases. The CDR3 consists of 16 residues. Germline-derived CDR1 and CDR2 are SGHAT and FQNNGV. The CDR3 loop is CASSHGRHRGNQPQHF. CDR3 bases: TGTGCCAGCAGCCATGGCCGGCACAGGGGGAATCAGCCCCAGCATTTT.

The rearrangement joins TRBV7-2 to TRBJ1-4; a weak D match, TRBD1 (5 bases). The CDR3 contains 16 residues. Trimming took 2 bases from V and 6 from J, leaving 16 bases between them. Germline V gene lookup returns CDR1 SGHTA and CDR2 FQGNSA. CDR3 coding DNA: TGTGCCAGCAGCTTAAATAGTGGGATAGGGGATGAAAAACTGTTTTTT. Amino acids: CASSLNSGIGDEKLFF.

The chain couples TRBV7-9 to TRBJ1-4, with D maybe TRBD1 (6 bases). CDR3 length: 16 amino acids. Germline assignment: CDR1 SEHNR and CDR2 FQNEAQ (reference sequence). Deletions cut 3 bases from V and 8 bases from J, with 19 bases between. The CDR3 DNA reads as TGTGCCAGCAGCTTGAGCAGACAGGACCCTTGGGAAAAACTGTTTTTT. It is translated as CASSLSRQDPWEKLFF.

This clone was found once. This sequence joins TRBV6-5 and TRBJ1-3; TRBD1 agrees at 7 bases. V was clipped by 5 bases and J by 9 bases; unmatched bases: 13. From germline, CDR1 is MNHEY and CDR2 SVGAGI. There are 15 residues in the CDR3. DNA for the CDR3: TGTGCCAGCAGTGTAACACGACAGGGAATGAGCACCATATATTTT. Residues: CASSVTRQGMSTIYF.

The sample holds a few counts of this clone. V gene TRBV28 combines with J gene TRBJ1-1; possibly TRBD1 for D (6 bases). V dropped 7 bases and J dropped 3 bases, with 18 bases sitting between them. Germline CDR1 and CDR2: MDHEN and SYDVKM. The CDR3 has 15 residues. This CDR3 is CASTKGGEEDTEAFF. Here the CDR3 DNA reads TGTGCCAGCACTAAGGGGGGGGAAGAGGACACTGAAGCTTTCTTT.

J is TRBJ1-1 and V is TRBV9, with TRBD1 as a possible D gene (6 bases). This CDR3 contains 14 residues. Deletions cut 4 bases from V and 0 bases from J, with 10 bases between. The germline CDR1 and CDR2 sequences are SGDLS and YYNGEE. CDR3 sequence (DNA): TGTGCCAGCAGCCTAGGACAGATGAACACTGAAGCTTTCTTT. Translated, it gives CASSLGQMNTEAFF.